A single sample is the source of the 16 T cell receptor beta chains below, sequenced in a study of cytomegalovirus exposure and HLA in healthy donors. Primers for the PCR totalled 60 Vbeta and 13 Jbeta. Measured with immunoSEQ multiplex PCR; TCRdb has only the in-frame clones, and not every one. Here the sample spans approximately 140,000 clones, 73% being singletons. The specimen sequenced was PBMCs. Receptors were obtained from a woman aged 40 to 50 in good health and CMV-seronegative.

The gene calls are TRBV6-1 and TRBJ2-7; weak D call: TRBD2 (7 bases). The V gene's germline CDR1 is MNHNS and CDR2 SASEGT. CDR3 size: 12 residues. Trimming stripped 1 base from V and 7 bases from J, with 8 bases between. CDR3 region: CASSEEGGEQYV. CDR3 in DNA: TGTGCCAGCAGTGAAGAGGGGGGGGAGCAGTACGTC.

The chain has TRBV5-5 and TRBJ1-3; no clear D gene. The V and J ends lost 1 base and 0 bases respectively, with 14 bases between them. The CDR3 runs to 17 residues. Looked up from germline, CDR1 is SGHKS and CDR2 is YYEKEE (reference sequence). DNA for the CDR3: TGTGCCAGCAGCTTGCGTATAGAGGACTCCTCTGGAAACACCATATATTTT. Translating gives CASSLRIEDSSGNTIYF.

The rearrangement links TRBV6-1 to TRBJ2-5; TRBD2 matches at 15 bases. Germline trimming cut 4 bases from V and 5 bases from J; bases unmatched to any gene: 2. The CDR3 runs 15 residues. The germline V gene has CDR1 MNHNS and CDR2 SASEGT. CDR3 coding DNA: TGTGCCAGCAGTGCGGGACTAGCGGGGGGCGAGACCCAGTACTTC. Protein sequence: CASSAGLAGGETQYF.

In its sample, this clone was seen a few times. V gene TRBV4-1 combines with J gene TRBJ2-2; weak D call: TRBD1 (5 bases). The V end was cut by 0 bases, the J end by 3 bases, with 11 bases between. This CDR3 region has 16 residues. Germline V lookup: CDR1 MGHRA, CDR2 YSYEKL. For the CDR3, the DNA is TGCGCCAGCAGCCAAGAAAGGGGAATGTACACCGGGGAGCTGTTTTTT. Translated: CASSQERGMYTGELFF.

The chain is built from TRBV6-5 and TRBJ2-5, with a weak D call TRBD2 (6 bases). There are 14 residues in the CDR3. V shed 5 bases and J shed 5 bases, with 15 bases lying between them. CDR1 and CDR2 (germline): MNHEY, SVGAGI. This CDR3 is CASSPSRGAETQYF. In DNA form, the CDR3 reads TGTGCCAGCAGTCCCTCCCGCGGGGCTGAGACCCAGTACTTC.

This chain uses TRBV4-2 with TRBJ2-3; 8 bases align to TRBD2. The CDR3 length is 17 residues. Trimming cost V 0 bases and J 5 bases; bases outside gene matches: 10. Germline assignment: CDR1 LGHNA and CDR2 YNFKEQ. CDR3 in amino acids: CASSQESGTRLKDTQYF. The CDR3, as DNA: TGTGCCAGCAGCCAAGAGTCCGGGACTAGGCTAAAAGATACGCAGTATTTT.

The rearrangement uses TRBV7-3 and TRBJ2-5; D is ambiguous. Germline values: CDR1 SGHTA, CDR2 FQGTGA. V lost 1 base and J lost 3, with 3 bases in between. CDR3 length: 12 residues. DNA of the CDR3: TGTGCCAGCAGCTTAAGAGAAGAGACCCAGTACTTC. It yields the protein CASSLREETQYF.

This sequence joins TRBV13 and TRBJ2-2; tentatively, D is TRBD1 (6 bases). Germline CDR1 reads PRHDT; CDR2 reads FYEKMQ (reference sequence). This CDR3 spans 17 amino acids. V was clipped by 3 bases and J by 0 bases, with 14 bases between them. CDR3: CASSFPQGEANTGELFF. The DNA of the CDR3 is TGTGCCAGCAGCTTTCCACAGGGTGAGGCGAACACCGGGGAGCTGTTTTTT.

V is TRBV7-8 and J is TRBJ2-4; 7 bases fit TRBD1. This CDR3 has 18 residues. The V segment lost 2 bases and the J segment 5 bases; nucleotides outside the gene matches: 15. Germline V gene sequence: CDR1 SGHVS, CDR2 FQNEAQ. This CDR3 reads CASSLFEGLGTDQNIQYF. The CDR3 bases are TGTGCCAGCAGCTTATTTGAGGGATTGGGGACAGACCAAAACATTCAGTACTTC.

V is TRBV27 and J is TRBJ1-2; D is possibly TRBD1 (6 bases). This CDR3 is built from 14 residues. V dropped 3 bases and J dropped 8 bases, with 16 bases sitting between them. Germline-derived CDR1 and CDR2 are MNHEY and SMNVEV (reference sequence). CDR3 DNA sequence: TGTGCCAGCAGTTTCCGGGACCTGACAGGAGGCTACACCTTC. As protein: CASSFRDLTGGYTF.

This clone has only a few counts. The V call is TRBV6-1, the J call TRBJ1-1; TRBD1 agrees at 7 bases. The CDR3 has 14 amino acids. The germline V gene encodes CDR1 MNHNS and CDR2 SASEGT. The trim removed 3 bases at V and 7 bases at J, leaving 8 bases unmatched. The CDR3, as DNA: TGTGCCAGCAGTGACGGGTGGGCAGGGGGTGAAGCTTTCTTT. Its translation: CASSDGWAGGEAFF.

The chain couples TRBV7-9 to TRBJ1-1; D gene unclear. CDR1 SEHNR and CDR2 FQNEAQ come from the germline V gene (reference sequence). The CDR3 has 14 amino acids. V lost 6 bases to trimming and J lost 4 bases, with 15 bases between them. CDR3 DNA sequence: TGTGCCAGCAGTCTCCAGGCGGGTAGCACTGAAGCTTTCTTT. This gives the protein CASSLQAGSTEAFF.

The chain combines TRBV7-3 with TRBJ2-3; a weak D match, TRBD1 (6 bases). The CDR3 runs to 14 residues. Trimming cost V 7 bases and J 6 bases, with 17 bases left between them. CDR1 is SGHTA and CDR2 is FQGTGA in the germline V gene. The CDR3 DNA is TGTGCCAGCAAGTTGTCAGGGGCCGCGGATACGCAGTATTTT. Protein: CASKLSGAADTQYF.

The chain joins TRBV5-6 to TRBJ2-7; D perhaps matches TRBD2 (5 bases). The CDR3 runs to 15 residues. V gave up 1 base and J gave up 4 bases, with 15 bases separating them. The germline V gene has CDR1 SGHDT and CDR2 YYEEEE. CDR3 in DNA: TGTGCCAGCAGCTTGTTGGCGGGTGGGTCTTACGAGCAGTACTTC. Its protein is CASSLLAGGSYEQYF.

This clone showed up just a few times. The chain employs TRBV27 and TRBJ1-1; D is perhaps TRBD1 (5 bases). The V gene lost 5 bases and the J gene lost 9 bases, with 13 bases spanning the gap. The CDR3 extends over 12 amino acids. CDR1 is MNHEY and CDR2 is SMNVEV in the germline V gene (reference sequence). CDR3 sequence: CASSPPQGKAFF. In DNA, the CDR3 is TGTGCCAGCAGTCCACCCCAGGGTAAAGCTTTCTTT.

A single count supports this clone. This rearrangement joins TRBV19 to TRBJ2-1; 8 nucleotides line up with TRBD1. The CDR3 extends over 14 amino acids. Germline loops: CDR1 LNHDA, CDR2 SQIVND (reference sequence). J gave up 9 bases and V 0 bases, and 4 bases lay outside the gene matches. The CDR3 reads CASSIDQGAAEQFF. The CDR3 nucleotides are TGTGCCAGTAGTATAGACCAGGGGGCTGCTGAGCAGTTCTTC.